Detailed here is one T cell receptor beta chain. This specimen belongs to a study of blood T cell repertoires in COVID-19. The wider study: Material from acute and convalescent COVID-19 was sourced from the United States, Italy and Spain. Sample material is recorded as cDNA or gDNA derived from T cells, B-cell-depleted T cells, or PBMCs.

Original data processing: For nucleated cells, counts were estimated from reference gene primer amplification. TCRdb keeps only in-frame clones here, not all; method: immunoSEQ multiplex PCR. That table furnishes V, J and clone size, whereas the DNA furnished D and trimming. This sample has 150,000 to 200,000 clones, with 70% to 90% found just once. The receptor was derived from a woman aged 80 or older with acute or convalescent COVID-19. Sequencing was carried out using peripheral blood.

CDR3 sequence (DNA): TGTGCCAGCAGCCCTCGGCTCAGCGGGCAAGAGACCCAGTACTTC. The encoded protein is CASSPRLSGQETQYF. The V gene is TRBV5-4, the J gene TRBJ2-5, with a tentative D call TRBD2 (6 bases). V lost 4 bases, J lost 2 bases, and 15 bases lay in between. CDR3 length: 15 amino acids. CDR1 SGHNT and CDR2 YYREEE come from the germline V gene (reference sequence).